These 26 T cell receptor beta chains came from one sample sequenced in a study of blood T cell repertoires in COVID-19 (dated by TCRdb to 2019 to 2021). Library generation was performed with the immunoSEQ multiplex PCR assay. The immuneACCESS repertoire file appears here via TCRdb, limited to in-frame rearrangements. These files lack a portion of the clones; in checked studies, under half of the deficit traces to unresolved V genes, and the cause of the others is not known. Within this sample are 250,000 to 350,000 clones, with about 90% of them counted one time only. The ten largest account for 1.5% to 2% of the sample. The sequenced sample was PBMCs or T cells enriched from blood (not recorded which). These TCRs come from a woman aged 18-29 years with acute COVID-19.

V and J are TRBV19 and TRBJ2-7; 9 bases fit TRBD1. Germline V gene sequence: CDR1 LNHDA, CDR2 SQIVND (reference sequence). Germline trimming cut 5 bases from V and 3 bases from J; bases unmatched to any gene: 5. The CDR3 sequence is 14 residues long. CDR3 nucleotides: TGTGCCAGTAGTGGCCCGGGACAGGGCTACGAGCAGTACTTC. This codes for CASSGPGQGYEQYF.

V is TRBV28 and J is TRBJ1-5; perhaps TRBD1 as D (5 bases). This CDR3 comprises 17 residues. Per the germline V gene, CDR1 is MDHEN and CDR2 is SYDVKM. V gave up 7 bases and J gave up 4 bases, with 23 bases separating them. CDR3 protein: CASTGGLGFGNNQPQHF. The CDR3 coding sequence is TGTGCCAGCACGGGGGGGTTGGGGTTTGGGAATAATCAGCCCCAGCATTTT.

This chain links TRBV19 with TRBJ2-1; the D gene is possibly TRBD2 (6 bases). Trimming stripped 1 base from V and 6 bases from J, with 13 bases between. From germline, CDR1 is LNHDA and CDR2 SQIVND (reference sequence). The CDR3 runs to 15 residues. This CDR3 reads CASSIGGTSLNEQFF. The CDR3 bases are TGTGCCAGTAGTATAGGTGGGACTTCCCTCAATGAGCAGTTCTTC.

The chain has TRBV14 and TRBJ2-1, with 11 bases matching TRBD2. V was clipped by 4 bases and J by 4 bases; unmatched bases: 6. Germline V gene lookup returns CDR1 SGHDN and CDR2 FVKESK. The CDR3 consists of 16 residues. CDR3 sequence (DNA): TGTGCCAGCAGCCTTCCCGGGACTAGCGGTTACAATGAGCAGTTCTTC. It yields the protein CASSLPGTSGYNEQFF.

CDR3 residues: CATRSGDYGYTF. The CDR3 DNA sequence: TGTGCCACCAGGTCAGGGGACTATGGCTACACCTTC. The J gene is TRBJ1-2, the V gene TRBV24-1; a weak D match, TRBD1 (6 bases). Germline V gene data show CDR1 as KGHDR and CDR2 as SFDVKD. This CDR3 is 12 amino acids long. Deletions cut 7 bases from V and 3 bases from J, with 8 bases between.

For the CDR3, the DNA is TGTGCCAGCAGCTTTGGACAGGGTGAAGAGACCCAGTACTTC. It yields the protein CASSFGQGEETQYF. V is TRBV9 and J is TRBJ2-5; TRBD1 matches at 8 bases. J was trimmed by 3 bases and V by 4 bases; bases with no gene match: 5. This CDR3 spans 14 amino acids. Germline lookup yields CDR1 SGDLS and CDR2 YYNGEE.

CDR3 sequence (DNA): TGTGCCAGCAGGCCAACAGGGTTGAGAGAGACCCAGTACTTC. Encoded protein: CASRPTGLRETQYF. The chain uses TRBV27 and TRBJ2-5, with D possibly being TRBD1 (6 bases). The CDR3 sequence is 14 residues long. Trimming took off 6 bases at V and 4 bases at J, with 15 bases between the two ends. The V gene's germline CDR1 is MNHEY and CDR2 SMNVEV (reference sequence).

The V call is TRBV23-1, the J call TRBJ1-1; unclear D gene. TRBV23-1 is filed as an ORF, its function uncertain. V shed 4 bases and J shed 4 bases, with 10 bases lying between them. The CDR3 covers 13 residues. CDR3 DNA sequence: TGCGCCAGCAGTCGTTTGGGAGGCACTGAAGCTTTCTTT. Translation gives CASSRLGGTEAFF.

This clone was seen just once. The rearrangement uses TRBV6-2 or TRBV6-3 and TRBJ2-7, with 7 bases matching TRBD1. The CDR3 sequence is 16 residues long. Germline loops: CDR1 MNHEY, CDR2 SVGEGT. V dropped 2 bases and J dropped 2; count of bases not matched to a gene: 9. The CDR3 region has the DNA TGTGCCAGCAGTTACACCATTATGACAGGGCCCTACGAGCAGTACTTC. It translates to CASSYTIMTGPYEQYF.

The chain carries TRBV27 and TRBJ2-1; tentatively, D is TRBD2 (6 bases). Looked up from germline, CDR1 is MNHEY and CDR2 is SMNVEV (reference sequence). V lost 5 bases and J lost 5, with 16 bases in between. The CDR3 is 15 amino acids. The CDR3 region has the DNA TGTGCCAGCAGTCAATGGGCGGGACGCCACAATGAGCAGTTCTTC. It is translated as CASSQWAGRHNEQFF.

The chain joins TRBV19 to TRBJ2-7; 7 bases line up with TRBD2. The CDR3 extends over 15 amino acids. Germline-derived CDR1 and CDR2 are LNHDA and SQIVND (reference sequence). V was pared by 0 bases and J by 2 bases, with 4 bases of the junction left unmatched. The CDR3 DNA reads TGTGCCAGTAGTATAGATCTTGGGGGGGCCTACGAGCAGTACTTC. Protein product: CASSIDLGGAYEQYF.

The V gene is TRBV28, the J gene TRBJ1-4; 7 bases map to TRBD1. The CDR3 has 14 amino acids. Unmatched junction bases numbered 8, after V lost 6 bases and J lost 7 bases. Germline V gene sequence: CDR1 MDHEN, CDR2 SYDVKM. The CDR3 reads CASRRQGMGEKLFF. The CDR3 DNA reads TGTGCCAGCAGGCGACAGGGTATGGGTGAAAAACTGTTTTTT. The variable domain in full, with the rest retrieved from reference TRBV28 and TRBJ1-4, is DVKVTQSSRYLVKRTGEKVFLECVQDMDHENMFWYRQDPGLGLRLIYFSYDVKMKEKGDIPEGYSVSREKKERFSLILESASTNQTSMYLCASRRQGMGEKLFFGSGTQLSVL.

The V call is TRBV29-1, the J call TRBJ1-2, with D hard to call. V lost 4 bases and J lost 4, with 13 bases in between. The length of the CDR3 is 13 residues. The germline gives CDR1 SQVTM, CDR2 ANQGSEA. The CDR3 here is CSVAGGGSYGYTF. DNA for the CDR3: TGCAGCGTTGCGGGTGGTGGGAGCTATGGCTACACCTTC. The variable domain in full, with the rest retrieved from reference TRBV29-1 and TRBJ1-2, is SAVISQKPSRDICQRGTSLTIQCQVDSQVTMMFWYRQQPGQSLTLIATANQGSEATYESGFVIDKFPISRPNLTFSTLTVSNMSPEDSSIYLCSVAGGGSYGYTFGSGTRLTVV.

Here the CDR3 reads CASSQVINEQYF. The CDR3 coding sequence is TGTGCCAGCAGCCAAGTTATAAACGAGCAGTACTTC. The gene calls are TRBV4-2 and TRBJ2-7; D not certain. Germline V gives CDR1 LGHNA, CDR2 YNFKEQ. V was cut by 1 base and J by 5 bases, with 6 bases left in between. The CDR3 loop spans 12 amino acids.

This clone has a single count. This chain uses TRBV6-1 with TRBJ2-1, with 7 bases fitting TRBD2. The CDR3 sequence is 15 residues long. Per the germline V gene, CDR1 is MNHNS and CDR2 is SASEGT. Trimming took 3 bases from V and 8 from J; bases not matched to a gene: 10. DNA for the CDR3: TGTGCCAGCAGTGATCCAGCGGGATCGGAGGATGAGCAGTTCTTC. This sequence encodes CASSDPAGSEDEQFF.

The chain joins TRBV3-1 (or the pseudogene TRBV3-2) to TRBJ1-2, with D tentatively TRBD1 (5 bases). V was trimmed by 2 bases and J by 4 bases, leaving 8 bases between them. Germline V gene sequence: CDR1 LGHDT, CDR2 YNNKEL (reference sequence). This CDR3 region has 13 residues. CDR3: CASSQQGVYGYTF. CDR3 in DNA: TGTGCCAGCAGCCAACAGGGCGTCTATGGCTACACCTTC.

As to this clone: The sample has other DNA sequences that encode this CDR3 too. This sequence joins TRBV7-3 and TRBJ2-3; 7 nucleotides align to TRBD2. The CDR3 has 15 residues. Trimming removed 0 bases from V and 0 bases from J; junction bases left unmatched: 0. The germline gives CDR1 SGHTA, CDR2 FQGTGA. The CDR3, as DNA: TGTGCCAGCAGCTTAACTAGCGGGAGCACAGATACGCAGTATTTT. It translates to CASSLTSGSTDTQYF.

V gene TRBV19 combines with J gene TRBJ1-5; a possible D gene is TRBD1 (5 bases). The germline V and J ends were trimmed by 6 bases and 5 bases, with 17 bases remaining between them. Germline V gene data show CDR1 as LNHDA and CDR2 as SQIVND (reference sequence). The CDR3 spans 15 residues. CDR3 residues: CASRVGSGNHQPQHF. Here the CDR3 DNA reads TGTGCCAGTAGAGTAGGTTCAGGGAACCATCAGCCCCAGCATTTT.

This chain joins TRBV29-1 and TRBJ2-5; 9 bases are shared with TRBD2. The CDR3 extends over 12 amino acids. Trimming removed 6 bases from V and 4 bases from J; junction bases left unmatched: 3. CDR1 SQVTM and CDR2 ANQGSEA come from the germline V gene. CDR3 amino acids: CSVREGRETQYF. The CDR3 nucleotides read TGCAGCGTGCGGGAGGGCAGAGAGACCCAGTACTTC.

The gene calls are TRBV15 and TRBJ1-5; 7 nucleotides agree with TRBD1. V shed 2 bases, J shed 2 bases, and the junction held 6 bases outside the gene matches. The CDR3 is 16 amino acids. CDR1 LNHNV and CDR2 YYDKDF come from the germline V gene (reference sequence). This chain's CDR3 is CATSRQQGMGNQPQHF. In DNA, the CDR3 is TGTGCCACCAGCAGACAACAGGGGATGGGCAATCAGCCCCAGCATTTT.

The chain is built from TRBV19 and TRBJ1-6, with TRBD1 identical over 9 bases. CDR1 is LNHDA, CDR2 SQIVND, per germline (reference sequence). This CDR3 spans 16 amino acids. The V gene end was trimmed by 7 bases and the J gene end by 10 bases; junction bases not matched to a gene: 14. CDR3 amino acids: CASIRGPDRGESPLHF. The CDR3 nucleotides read TGTGCCAGTATCAGAGGGCCCGACAGGGGGGAATCACCCCTCCACTTT. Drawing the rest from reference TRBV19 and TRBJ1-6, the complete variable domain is DGGITQSPKYLFRKEGQNVTLSCEQNLNHDAMYWYRQDPGQGLRLIYYSQIVNDFQKGDIAEGYSVSREKKESFPLTVTSAQKNPTAFYLCASIRGPDRGESPLHFGNGTRLTVT.

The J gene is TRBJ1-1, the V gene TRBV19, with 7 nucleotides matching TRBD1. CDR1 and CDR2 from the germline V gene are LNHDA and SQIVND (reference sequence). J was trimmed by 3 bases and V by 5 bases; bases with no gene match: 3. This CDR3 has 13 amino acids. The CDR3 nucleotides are TGTGCCAGTAGTGGTACAGGGGACACTGAAGCTTTCTTT. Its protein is CASSGTGDTEAFF.

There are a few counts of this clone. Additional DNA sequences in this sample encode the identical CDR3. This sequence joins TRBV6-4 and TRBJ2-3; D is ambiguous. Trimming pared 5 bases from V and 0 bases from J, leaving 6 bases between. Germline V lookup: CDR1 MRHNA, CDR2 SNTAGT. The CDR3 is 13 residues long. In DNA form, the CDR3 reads TGTGCCAGCAGTTCCGGGAGCACAGATACGCAGTATTTT. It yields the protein CASSSGSTDTQYF.

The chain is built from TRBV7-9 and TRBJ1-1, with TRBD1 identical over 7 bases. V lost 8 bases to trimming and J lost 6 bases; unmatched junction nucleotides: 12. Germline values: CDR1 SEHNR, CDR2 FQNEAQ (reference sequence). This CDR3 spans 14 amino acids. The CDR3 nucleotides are TGTGCCAGCCGCCGGGACAGCGATCGACCTGAAGCTTTCTTT. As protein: CASRRDSDRPEAFF.

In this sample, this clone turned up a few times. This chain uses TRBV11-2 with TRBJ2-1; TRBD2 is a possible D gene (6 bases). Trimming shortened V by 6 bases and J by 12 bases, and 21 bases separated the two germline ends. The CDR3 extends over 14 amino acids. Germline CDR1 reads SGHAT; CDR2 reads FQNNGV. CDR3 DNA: TGTGCCAGCAGTTCAAAAACAGTCCGGGGGACGCAGTTCTTC. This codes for CASSSKTVRGTQFF.

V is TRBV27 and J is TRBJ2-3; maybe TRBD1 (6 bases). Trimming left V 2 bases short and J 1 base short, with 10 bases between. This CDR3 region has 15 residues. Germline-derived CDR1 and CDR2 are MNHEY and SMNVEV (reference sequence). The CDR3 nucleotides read TGTGCCAGCAGTTTACCAGGGGCCGGCACAGATACGCAGTATTTT. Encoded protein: CASSLPGAGTDTQYF.